Sequencing of this T cell receptor beta chain was carried out in a study of blood T cell repertoires in COVID-19. For the study at large: Acute-phase and convalescent COVID-19 samples originated in the United States, Italy and Spain.

Assay used: immunoSEQ multiplex PCR; TCRdb lists only in-frame clones, some missing. The sample yields just over 650,000 clones, 85% to 90% seen once. The CDR3 has 15 residues. CDR1 and CDR2 (germline): SEHNR, FQNEAQ (reference sequence). Trimming left V 3 bases short and J 5 bases short, with 14 bases between. Sequencing input: peripheral blood. The gene calls are TRBV7-9 and TRBJ1-3; D is perhaps TRBD1 (5 bases). The sequence was obtained from a woman between 18 and 29 years old with acute or convalescent COVID-19. The CDR3 nucleotides are TGTGCCAGCAGCTTCCTAAACAGGATACGAAACACCATATATTTT. Its translation is CASSFLNRIRNTIYF. The full variable domain, completed using reference TRBV7-9 and TRBJ1-3, is DTGVSQNPRHKITKRGQNVTFRCDPISEHNRLYWYRQTLGQGPEFLTYFQNEAQLEKSRLLSDRFSAERPKGSFSTLEIQRTEQGDSAMYLCASSFLNRIRNTIYFGEGSWLTVV.